This T cell receptor beta chain was retrieved from a study of T cell changes during pregnancy in multiple sclerosis. Profiled with immunoSEQ multiplex PCR; TCRdb holds only in-frame clones, not every one. This sample yields about 51,000 clones, of which 90% to 95% are seen a single time; roughly 0.58% belongs to the top ten. Germline CDR1 and CDR2: GTSNPN and SVGIG (reference sequence). V was pared by 4 bases and J by 4 bases, with 13 bases between. This CDR3 region has 13 residues. The chain has TRBV30 and TRBJ1-2, with D possibly being TRBD1 (6 bases). This material consisted of CD4+ T cells from peripheral blood mononuclear cells, taken in the second trimester of pregnancy. The sequence was collected from a female donor with multiple sclerosis, enrolled in a pregnancy study. CDR3 coding DNA: TGTGCCTGGAATTTAGGGGGAAGCTATGGCTACACCTTC. Translated: CAWNLGGSYGYTF.